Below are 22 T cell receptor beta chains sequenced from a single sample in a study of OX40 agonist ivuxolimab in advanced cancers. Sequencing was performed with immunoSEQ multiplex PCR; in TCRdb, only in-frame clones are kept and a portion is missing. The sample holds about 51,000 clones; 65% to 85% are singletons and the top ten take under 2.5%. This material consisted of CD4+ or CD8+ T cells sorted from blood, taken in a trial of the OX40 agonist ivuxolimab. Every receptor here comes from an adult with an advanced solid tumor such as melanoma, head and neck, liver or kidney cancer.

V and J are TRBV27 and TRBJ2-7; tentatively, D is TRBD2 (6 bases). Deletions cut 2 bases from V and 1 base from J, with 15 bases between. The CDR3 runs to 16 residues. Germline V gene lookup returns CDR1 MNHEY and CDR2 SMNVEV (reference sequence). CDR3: CASSLRLTRGSYEQYF. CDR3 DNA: TGTGCCAGCAGTTTAAGGCTTACCCGGGGGTCCTACGAGCAGTACTTC.

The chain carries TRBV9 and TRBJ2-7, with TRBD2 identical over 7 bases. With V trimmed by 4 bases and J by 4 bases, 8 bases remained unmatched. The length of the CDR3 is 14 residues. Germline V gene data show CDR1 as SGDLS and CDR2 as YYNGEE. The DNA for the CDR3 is TGTGCCAGCAGCCCATCAAGGGGAGGGTACGAGCAGTACTTC. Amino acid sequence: CASSPSRGGYEQYF.

The CDR3 nucleotides are TGTGCCAGCTCAGATACGGGACTAGCTCAAGGGGAGCAGTTCTTC. Amino acid sequence: CASSDTGLAQGEQFF. The V gene is TRBV18, the J gene TRBJ2-1, with TRBD2 matching 9 bases. This CDR3 comprises 15 residues. The trim removed 5 bases at V and 10 bases at J, leaving 12 bases unmatched. Germline V gene data show CDR1 as KGHSH and CDR2 as LQKENI.

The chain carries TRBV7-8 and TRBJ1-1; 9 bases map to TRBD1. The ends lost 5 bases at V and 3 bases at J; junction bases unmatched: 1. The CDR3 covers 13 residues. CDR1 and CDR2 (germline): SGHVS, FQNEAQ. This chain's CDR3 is CASSRTGDTEAFF. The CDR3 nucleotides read TGTGCCAGCAGCCGGACAGGGGACACTGAAGCTTTCTTT.

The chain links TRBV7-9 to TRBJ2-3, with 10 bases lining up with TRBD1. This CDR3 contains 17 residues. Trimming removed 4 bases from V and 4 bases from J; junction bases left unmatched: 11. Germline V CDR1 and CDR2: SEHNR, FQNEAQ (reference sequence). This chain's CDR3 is CASSSMGTGVVADTQYF. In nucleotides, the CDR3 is TGTGCCAGCAGCTCAATGGGGACAGGGGTCGTCGCAGATACGCAGTATTTT.

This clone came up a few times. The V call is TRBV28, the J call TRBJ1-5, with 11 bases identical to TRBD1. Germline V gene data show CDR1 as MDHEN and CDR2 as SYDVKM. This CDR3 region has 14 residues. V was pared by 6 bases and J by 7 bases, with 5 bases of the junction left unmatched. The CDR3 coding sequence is TGTGCCAGCAGATTTGGACAGGGGGCGCAGCCCCAGCATTTT. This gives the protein CASRFGQGAQPQHF.

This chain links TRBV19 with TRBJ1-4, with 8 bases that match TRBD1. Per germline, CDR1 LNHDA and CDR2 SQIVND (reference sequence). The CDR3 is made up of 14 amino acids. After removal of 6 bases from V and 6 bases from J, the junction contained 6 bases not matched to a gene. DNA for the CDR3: TGTGCCAGTAGGAGGGGGGGACAGGATGAAAAACTGTTTTTT. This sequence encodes CASRRGGQDEKLFF.

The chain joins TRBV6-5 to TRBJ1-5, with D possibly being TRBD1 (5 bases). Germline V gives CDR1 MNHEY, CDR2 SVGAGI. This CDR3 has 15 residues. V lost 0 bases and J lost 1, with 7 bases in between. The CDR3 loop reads CASSYSGTSNQPQHF. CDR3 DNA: TGTGCCAGCAGTTACTCGGGGACGAGCAATCAGCCCCAGCATTTT.

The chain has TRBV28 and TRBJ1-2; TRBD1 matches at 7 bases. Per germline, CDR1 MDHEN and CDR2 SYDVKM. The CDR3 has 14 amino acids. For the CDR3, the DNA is TGTGTCACCGGACAGGCCGCTCAGGGCTATGGCTACACCTTC. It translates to CVTGQAAQGYGYTF.

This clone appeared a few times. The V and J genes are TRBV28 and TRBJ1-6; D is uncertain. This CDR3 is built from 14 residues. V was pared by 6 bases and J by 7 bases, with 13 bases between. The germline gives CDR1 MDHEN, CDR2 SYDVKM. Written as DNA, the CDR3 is TGTGCCAGCAGCGAGACAACGCCGAATTCACCCCTCCACTTT. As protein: CASSETTPNSPLHF.

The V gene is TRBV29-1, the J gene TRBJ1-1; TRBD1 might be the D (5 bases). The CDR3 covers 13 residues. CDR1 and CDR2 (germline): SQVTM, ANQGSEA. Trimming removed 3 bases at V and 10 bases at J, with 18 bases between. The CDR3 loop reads CSVDRRPSQGAFF. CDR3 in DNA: TGCAGCGTTGACCGGAGACCATCCCAGGGAGCTTTCTTT.

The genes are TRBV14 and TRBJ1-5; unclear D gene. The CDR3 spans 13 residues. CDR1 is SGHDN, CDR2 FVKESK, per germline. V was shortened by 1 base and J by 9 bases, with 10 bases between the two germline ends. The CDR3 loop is CASSQGLLMPQHF. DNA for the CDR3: TGTGCCAGCAGCCAAGGCTTACTAATGCCCCAGCATTTT. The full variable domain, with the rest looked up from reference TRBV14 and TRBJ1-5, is EAGVTQFPSHSVIEKGQTVTLRCDPISGHDNLYWYRRVMGKEIKFLLHFVKESKQDESGMPNNRFLAERTGGTYSTLKVQPAELEDSGVYFCASSQGLLMPQHFGDGTRLSIL.

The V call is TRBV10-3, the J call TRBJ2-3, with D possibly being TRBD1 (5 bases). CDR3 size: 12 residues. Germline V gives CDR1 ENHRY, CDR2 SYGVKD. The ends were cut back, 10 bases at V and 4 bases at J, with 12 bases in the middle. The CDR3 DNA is TGTGCCACACAAGGGGCCGCAGATACGCAGTATTTT. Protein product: CATQGAADTQYF.

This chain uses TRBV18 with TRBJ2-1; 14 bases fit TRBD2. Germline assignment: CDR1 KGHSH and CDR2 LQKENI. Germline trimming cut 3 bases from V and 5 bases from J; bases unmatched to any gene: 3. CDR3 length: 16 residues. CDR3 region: CASSPGTSGRNNEQFF. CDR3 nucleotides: TGTGCCAGCTCACCGGGGACTAGCGGGAGAAACAATGAGCAGTTCTTC.

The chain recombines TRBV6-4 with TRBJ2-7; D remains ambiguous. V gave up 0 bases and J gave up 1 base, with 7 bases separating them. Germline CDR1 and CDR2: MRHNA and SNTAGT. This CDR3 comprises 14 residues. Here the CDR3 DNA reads TGTGCCAGCAGTGACTCCCTGGGGTCCTACGAGCAGTACTTC. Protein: CASSDSLGSYEQYF.

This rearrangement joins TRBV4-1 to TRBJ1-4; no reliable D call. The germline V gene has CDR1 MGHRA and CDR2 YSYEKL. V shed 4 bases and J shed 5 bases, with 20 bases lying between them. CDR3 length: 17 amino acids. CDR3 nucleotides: TGCGCCAGCAGCCGAGAGAACACTCGGGCCCGCAATGAAAAACTGTTTTTT. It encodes CASSRENTRARNEKLFF.

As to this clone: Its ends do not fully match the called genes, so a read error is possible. CDR3: CASRSTGRPNNEAFF. CDR3 nucleotides: TGTGCCAGCAGGTCAACAGGGAGACCGAACAATGAAGCTTTCTTT. The rearrangement links TRBV6-5 to TRBJ1-1, with a tentative D call TRBD1 (6 bases). The CDR3 loop spans 15 amino acids. Germline assignment: CDR1 MNHEY and CDR2 SVGAGI.

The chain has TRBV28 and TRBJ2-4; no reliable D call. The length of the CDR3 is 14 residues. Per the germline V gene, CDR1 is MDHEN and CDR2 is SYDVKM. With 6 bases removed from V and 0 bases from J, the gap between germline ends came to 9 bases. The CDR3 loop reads CASRGPGAKNIQYF. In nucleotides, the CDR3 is TGTGCCAGCAGGGGTCCGGGAGCCAAAAACATTCAGTACTTC.

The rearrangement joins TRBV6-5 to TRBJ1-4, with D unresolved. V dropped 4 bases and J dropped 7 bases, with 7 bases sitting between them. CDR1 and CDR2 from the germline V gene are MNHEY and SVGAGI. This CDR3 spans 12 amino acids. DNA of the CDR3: TGTGCCAGCAGTTCCTCCAGTGAAAAACTGTTTTTT. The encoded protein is CASSSSSEKLFF.

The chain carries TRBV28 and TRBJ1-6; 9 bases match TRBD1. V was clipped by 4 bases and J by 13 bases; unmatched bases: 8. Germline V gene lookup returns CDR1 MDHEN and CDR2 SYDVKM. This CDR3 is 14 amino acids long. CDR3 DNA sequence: TGTGCCAGCAGTTCCCACAGGGGGCTACGGCCCCTCCACTTT. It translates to CASSSHRGLRPLHF.

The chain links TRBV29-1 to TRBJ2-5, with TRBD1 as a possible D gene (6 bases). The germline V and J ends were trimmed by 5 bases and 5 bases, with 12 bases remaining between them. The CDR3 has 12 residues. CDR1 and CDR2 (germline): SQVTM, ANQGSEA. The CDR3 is CSVKQGRETQYF. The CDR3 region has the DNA TGCAGCGTTAAACAGGGTAGGGAGACCCAGTACTTC.

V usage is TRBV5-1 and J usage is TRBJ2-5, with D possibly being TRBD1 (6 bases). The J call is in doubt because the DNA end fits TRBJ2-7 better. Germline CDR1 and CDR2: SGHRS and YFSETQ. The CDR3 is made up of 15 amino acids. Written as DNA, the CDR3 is TGCGCCAGCAGATACTCACAGGGTGCCTCCTACGAGCAGTACTTC. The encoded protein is CASRYSQGASYEQYF.